The 7 T cell receptor beta chains given below trace back to one sample, sequenced in a study of blood T cell repertoires in COVID-19. The repertoire was sequenced with immunoSEQ multiplex PCR; TCRdb's copy has only in-frame clones and lacks some. The sample yields about 140,000 clones, less than 85% seen once. The sample consisted of PBMCs or T cells enriched from blood (not recorded which). The receptor set was obtained from a young woman who had been exposed to COVID-19.

The chain is built from TRBV7-2 and TRBJ1-6; D not certain. Germline V gene sequence: CDR1 SGHTA, CDR2 FQGNSA. This CDR3 contains 15 residues. Trimming left V 2 bases short and J 5 bases short, with 10 bases between. CDR3 region: CASSLRVGDNSPLHF. The CDR3 DNA reads TGTGCCAGCAGCTTACGCGTCGGAGATAATTCACCCCTCCACTTT.

This clone was recorded a few times. Its ends do not fully match the called genes, so a read error is possible. This sequence joins TRBV19 and TRBJ1-3, with D hard to call. CDR1 and CDR2 (germline): LNHDA, SQIVND (reference sequence). The CDR3 spans 16 residues. CDR3 in DNA: TGTGCCAGGAGTAGGTCTCGGGTGCTATCTGGAAACACCATATATTTT. The encoded protein is CARSRSRVLSGNTIYF.

This chain joins TRBV28 and TRBJ1-6; 10 bases line up with TRBD1. This CDR3 is 15 amino acids long. Looked up from germline, CDR1 is MDHEN and CDR2 is SYDVKM. V gave up 6 bases and J gave up 10 bases; unmatched junction bases: 9. CDR3 coding DNA: TGTGCCAGCAGCACTCCGGGACAGGGGTTCTCACCCCTCCACTTT. As protein: CASSTPGQGFSPLHF.

The chain employs TRBV2 and TRBJ1-1, with D possibly TRBD1 on 5 matching bases. The CDR3 consists of 15 residues. Trimming stripped 6 bases from V and 1 base from J, with 15 bases between. The germline V gene has CDR1 SNHLY and CDR2 FYNNEI. DNA for the CDR3: TGTGCCAGCAGAGGACGGGGGTGGGAGAACACTGAAGCTTTCTTT. Translated: CASRGRGWENTEAFF.

In this sample, this clone turned up a few times. The chain joins TRBV2 to TRBJ2-5; D perhaps matches TRBD2 (6 bases). With 8 bases removed from V and 5 bases from J, the gap between germline ends came to 15 bases. The CDR3 is 13 residues long. Germline CDR1 SNHLY, CDR2 FYNNEI. The CDR3 region is CASALGGPETQYF. The CDR3 bases are TGTGCCAGCGCCCTCGGAGGGCCGGAGACCCAGTACTTC.

This sequence joins TRBV5-6 and TRBJ2-7, with no clear D. The length of the CDR3 is 13 residues. Germline CDR1 is SGHDT and CDR2 is YYEEEE. V lost 3 bases, J lost 3 bases, and 10 bases lay in between. This CDR3 is CASSSDVGYEQYF. The CDR3 DNA sequence: TGTGCCAGCAGCTCCGATGTCGGCTACGAGCAGTACTTC.

Details on this clone: Other nucleotide sequences from this sample produce the same CDR3. The chain is built from TRBV5-4 and TRBJ1-4; 9 bases agree with TRBD1. Trimming took 2 bases from V and 7 from J; bases not matched to a gene: 3. Per the germline V gene, CDR1 is SGHNT and CDR2 is YYREEE (reference sequence). The CDR3 spans 14 residues. The CDR3 DNA sequence: TGTGCCAGCAGCTTACAGGGGGCTAGTGAAAAACTGTTTTTT. Amino acid sequence: CASSLQGASEKLFF.